The T cell receptor (beta chain) described here comes from a study of blood T cell repertoires in COVID-19 (dated by TCRdb to 2018 to 2021). Study-level background: Collaborator samples came from the United States, Italy and Spain and covered acute and convalescent phases of COVID-19. The material from the prospective study consisted of cDNA or gDNA derived from T cells, B-cell-depleted T cells, or PBMCs. Nearly every sample came with metadata listing a de-identified subject ID, COVID-19 status, age in years and sex. Where available, HLA class I and class II types were obtained from metadata supplied by the sample provider rather than from assay-based typing. The dataset comprised deeply sampled blood TCRbeta repertoires from subjects exposed to, actively infected with, or recovered from COVID-19. The repertoires were released in a freely available public database intended as a resource for research on the immune response to SARS-CoV-2. The samples were drawn from the first 160 participants of the ongoing ImmuneRACE study and from under 1,500 subjects provided by 6 global collaborators. Beyond this particular receptor, the publication reports: How much clinical and demographic metadata was included differed by source and by participant, and the metadata was provided uncurated.

Whole blood was collected in K2EDTA tubes by collaborating institutions according to the institutions' own protocols. For TCRbeta analysis, collaborators shipped samples as frozen whole blood, isolated PBMCs, or DNA extracted from either of those sample types. V is shortened by 1 base, J by 4 bases, and the region joining them spans 10 bases. The CDR3 runs 14 residues from the cysteine to the phenylalanine. Kept here is only the CDR3 DNA, which spans 42 bases and is read in frame from base 1. Per the germline V gene, KGHSH is the CDR1 and LQKENI is the CDR2. TCRbeta CDR3 regions were amplified from genomic DNA using the immunoSEQ Assay, a bias-controlled multiplex PCR. Regarding the original processing steps: The number of nucleated cells in each sample was estimated from the amplification of reference gene primers within the assay. To quantify the absolute abundance of each unique TCRbeta CDR3 rearrangement, sequence reads were collapsed and filtered. For each sample, productive Simpson clonality was calculated as the square root of Simpson's diversity index over productive rearrangements. TCRdb stores this immuneACCESS table with in-frame sequences only. Part of the clones is absent; in the studies checked, under half of the shortfall reflects unresolved V genes, and no reason is known for the rest. The DNA gave D and trimming, while V, J and clone size come from that table. The sample table records some 250,000 clones; about 73% of these occur just once. Around 3.4% of the sample belongs to the ten largest clones.

On this clone: It has no known antigen specificity. Base qualities are missing; no much larger clone stands one base away.

This receptor chain uses TRBV18 and TRBJ1-2; no D gene can be assigned with confidence. Sequenced input: peripheral blood. This TCR derives from an elderly woman with acute or convalescent COVID-19. The CDR3 region reads CASSPQEPSYGYTF. Here is the DNA: TGTGCCAGCTCACCACAGGAGCCAAGCTATGGCTACACCTTC.